These 28 T cell receptor beta chains were sequenced from one sample in a study of blood T cell repertoires in COVID-19. Here immunoSEQ multiplex PCR was the method, and the copy in TCRdb shows in-frame clones only, minus some. This sample has about 67,000 clones, with 87% found just once. Specimen: peripheral blood. The receptors derive from a man in his fifties or sixties with active COVID-19.

This sequence joins TRBV9 and TRBJ1-3, with 7 bases fitting TRBD1. CDR1 is SGDLS and CDR2 is YYNGEE in the germline V gene. CDR3 size: 14 residues. Germline trimming cut 3 bases from V and 3 bases from J; bases unmatched to any gene: 3. CDR3: CASSAGTVGNTIYF. CDR3 bases: TGTGCCAGCAGCGCCGGGACAGTTGGAAACACCATATATTTT.

Here the CDR3 reads CAQRQPGMNEQFF. CDR3 sequence (DNA): TGTGCCCAAAGGCAGCCCGGGATGAATGAGCAGTTCTTC. The chain combines TRBV7-2 with TRBJ2-1; a weak D match, TRBD2 (5 bases). CDR3 length: 13 amino acids. V lost 11 bases and J lost 7, with 18 bases in between. Germline V gene lookup returns CDR1 SGHTA and CDR2 FQGNSA.

This chain connects TRBV29-1 to TRBJ2-3; 16 nucleotides align to TRBD2. This CDR3 has 15 residues. CDR1 is SQVTM, CDR2 ANQGSEA, per germline. Trimming took 6 bases from V and 5 from J; bases not matched to a gene: 5. The CDR3: CSVRGTSGRVDTQYF. CDR3 coding DNA: TGCAGCGTACGTGGGACTAGCGGGAGGGTAGATACGCAGTATTTT.

Concerning this clone itself: Other DNA sequences of this sample code for an identical CDR3. The V call is TRBV11-2, the J call TRBJ2-7; no clear D. The CDR3 totals 11 residues. V was shortened by 4 bases and J by 1 base, with 2 bases between the two germline ends. CDR1 and CDR2 from the germline V gene are SGHAT and FQNNGV. This CDR3 is CASSSSYEQYF. CDR3 nucleotides: TGTGCCAGCAGCTCGTCCTACGAGCAGTACTTC.

The chain combines TRBV5-1 with TRBJ1-2, with 7 bases that match TRBD1. The germline CDR1 and CDR2 sequences are SGHRS and YFSETQ. The ends lost 4 bases at V and 2 bases at J; junction bases unmatched: 2. The CDR3 sequence is 13 residues long. The CDR3 reads CASSPGQNYGYTF. CDR3 nucleotide sequence: TGCGCCAGCAGCCCGGGACAGAACTATGGCTACACCTTC.

This clone was recorded a few times. The chain joins TRBV2 to TRBJ1-3; TRBD1 matches 10 bases. This CDR3 has 15 residues. Germline-derived CDR1 and CDR2 are SNHLY and FYNNEI. The V segment lost 6 bases and the J segment 3 bases; nucleotides outside the gene matches: 5. This CDR3 is CASRRQGAGGNTIYF. CDR3 in DNA: TGTGCCAGCAGGCGACAGGGGGCTGGTGGAAACACCATATATTTT.

The gene calls are TRBV10-2 and TRBJ2-2, with D uncertain. Germline assignment: CDR1 WSHSY and CDR2 SAAADI. The CDR3 has 12 residues. V was shortened by 3 bases and J by 5 bases, with 4 bases between the two germline ends. The CDR3 DNA reads as TGCGCCAGCAGTGATCCAACCGGGGAGCTGTTTTTT. Amino acid sequence: CASSDPTGELFF.

The CDR3 DNA is TGTGCCAGCAGCGTAGGCGGGAGTCTCAATGAGCAGTTCTTC. Translation: CASSVGGSLNEQFF. V is TRBV9 and J is TRBJ2-1, with TRBD2 identical over 7 bases. The CDR3 covers 14 residues. Germline V gene sequence: CDR1 SGDLS, CDR2 YYNGEE. Trimming cost V 0 bases and J 6 bases; bases outside gene matches: 3.

The CDR3 DNA reads as TGTGCCAGCGGTAGGACAGGGCCCGGGAACACTGAAGCTTTCTTT. Its translation is CASGRTGPGNTEAFF. This chain connects TRBV6-5 to TRBJ1-1, with 8 bases identical to TRBD1. Germline CDR1 is MNHEY and CDR2 is SVGAGI. The CDR3 has 15 residues. V trimming: 8 bases; J trimming: 1 base; junction bases outside the gene matches: 9.

The chain is built from TRBV6-2 or TRBV6-3 and TRBJ2-1; 7 nucleotides align to TRBD2. The CDR3 extends over 15 amino acids. The V segment lost 6 bases and the J segment 3 bases; nucleotides outside the gene matches: 8. CDR1 is MNHEY, CDR2 SVGEGT, per germline. CDR3 sequence: CASSISSGYYNEQFF. DNA for the CDR3: TGTGCCAGCAGCATATCTAGCGGCTACTACAATGAGCAGTTCTTC.

The chain recombines TRBV5-5 with TRBJ2-1, with TRBD2 matching 9 bases. CDR3 length equals 15 residues. CDR1 SGHKS and CDR2 YYEKEE come from the germline V gene (reference sequence). The V segment lost 2 bases and the J segment 2 bases; nucleotides outside the gene matches: 2. The CDR3 region has the DNA TGTGCCAGCAGCTTTAGACTAGCGGCCTACAATGAGCAGTTCTTC. As protein: CASSFRLAAYNEQFF.

This clone was detected once. The gene calls are TRBV10-3 and TRBJ2-1; D gene uncertain. The CDR3 runs 14 residues. Germline values: CDR1 ENHRY, CDR2 SYGVKD. Trimming stripped 10 bases from V and 2 bases from J, with 15 bases between. For the CDR3, the DNA is TGTGCCACAATGAAGGAGCTCCCCTACAATGAGCAGTTCTTC. Protein sequence: CATMKELPYNEQFF.

The gene calls are TRBV15 and TRBJ2-7; tentative D call: TRBD1 (6 bases). This CDR3 comprises 16 residues. Trimming pared 0 bases from V and 3 bases from J, leaving 15 bases between. Germline loops: CDR1 LNHNV, CDR2 YYDKDF (reference sequence). DNA for the CDR3: TGTGCCACCAGCAGAGACGCCGGGACAACCTTCTACGAGCAGTACTTC. It codes for CATSRDAGTTFYEQYF.

The V call is TRBV19, the J call TRBJ2-7, with D unclear. V was shortened by 6 bases and J by 5 bases, with 17 bases between the two germline ends. The length of the CDR3 is 14 residues. Germline V gene data show CDR1 as LNHDA and CDR2 as SQIVND (reference sequence). The CDR3 DNA sequence: TGTGCCAGTAGCCGAGTGACTCCGAACGACGAGCAGTACTTC. Its protein is CASSRVTPNDEQYF.

The rearrangement links TRBV5-1 to TRBJ2-3; maybe TRBD2 (6 bases). The CDR3 sequence is 14 residues long. Trimming pared 2 bases from V and 4 bases from J, leaving 11 bases between. Looked up from germline, CDR1 is SGHRS and CDR2 is YFSETQ. This chain's CDR3 is CASSLTAGSDTQYF. For the CDR3, the DNA is TGCGCCAGCAGCTTAACAGCGGGCTCAGATACGCAGTATTTT.

The chain joins TRBV11-3 to TRBJ1-5; D is uncertain. The CDR3 is made up of 13 amino acids. Germline lookup yields CDR1 SGHNT and CDR2 YENEEA. V dropped 5 bases and J dropped 9 bases, with 14 bases sitting between them. CDR3 DNA: TGTGCCAGCAGCCCCACCGGTAGTGGGCCCCAGCATTTT. Protein sequence: CASSPTGSGPQHF. Drawing the rest from reference TRBV11-3 and TRBJ1-5, the complete variable domain is EAGVVQSPRYKIIEKKQPVAFWCNPISGHNTLYWYLQNLGQGPELLIRYENEEAVDDSQLPKDRFSAERLKGVDSTLKIQPAELGDSAVYLCASSPTGSGPQHFGDGTRLSIL.

This chain links TRBV5-1 with TRBJ2-1, with 9 positions matching TRBD2. Germline V gene data show CDR1 as SGHRS and CDR2 as YFSETQ. The CDR3 length is 15 residues. Unmatched junction bases numbered 3, after V lost 0 bases and J lost 5 bases. This CDR3 is CASSLVLAGNNEQFF. CDR3 nucleotides: TGCGCCAGCAGCTTGGTTCTAGCGGGGAACAATGAGCAGTTCTTC.

The chain joins TRBV7-9 to TRBJ1-6; 9 nucleotides agree with TRBD1. V was clipped by 5 bases and J by 7 bases; unmatched bases: 3. CDR1 is SEHNR, CDR2 FQNEAQ, per germline (reference sequence). The CDR3 runs 14 residues. The CDR3 DNA sequence: TGTGCCAGCAGCGAGGGACAGGGAAATTCACCCCTCCACTTT. It translates to CASSEGQGNSPLHF. The full variable domain, its missing parts supplied by reference TRBV7-9 and TRBJ1-6, is DTGVSQNPRHKITKRGQNVTFRCDPISEHNRLYWYRQTLGQGPEFLTYFQNEAQLEKSRLLSDRFSAERPKGSFSTLEIQRTEQGDSAMYLCASSEGQGNSPLHFGNGTRLTVT.

This clone was observed a single time. The chain combines TRBV19 with TRBJ1-1; 8 bases agree with TRBD1. Germline V gene data show CDR1 as LNHDA and CDR2 as SQIVND (reference sequence). The length of the CDR3 is 17 residues. Unmatched junction bases numbered 9, after V lost 3 bases and J lost 0 bases. CDR3 in DNA: TGTGCCAGTAGTATTACCCCGGGACAGGTCATGAACACTGAAGCTTTCTTT. Translated, it gives CASSITPGQVMNTEAFF. Based on the CDR3 plus reference TRBV19 and TRBJ1-1, the full variable domain is DGGITQSPKYLFRKEGQNVTLSCEQNLNHDAMYWYRQDPGQGLRLIYYSQIVNDFQKGDIAEGYSVSREKKESFPLTVTSAQKNPTAFYLCASSITPGQVMNTEAFFGQGTRLTVV.

Comment on this clone: One end of the junction varies from germline; a read error may be responsible. V and J are TRBV5-1 and TRBJ2-7; 9 nucleotides agree with TRBD1. Germline CDR1 and CDR2: SGHRS and YFSETQ. CDR3 length equals 15 residues. Written as DNA, the CDR3 is TGCGCCAGCAGCTTGGCCGGGACAGGGAGCTACGGGCAGTACTTC. Its translation: CASSLAGTGSYGQYF.

V and J are TRBV19 and TRBJ2-7; no definite D call. The CDR3 has 16 residues. In germline, CDR1 is LNHDA, CDR2 SQIVND (reference sequence). V was pared by 2 bases and J by 2 bases, with 16 bases between. DNA of the CDR3: TGTGCCAGTAGTATAAGAGCGCCGCGAGCCACCTACGAGCAGTACTTC. Translated, it gives CASSIRAPRATYEQYF.

This rearrangement joins TRBV11-3 to TRBJ2-4, with 7 bases that match TRBD2. Germline CDR1 and CDR2: SGHNT and YENEEA. This CDR3 has 15 amino acids. V shed 5 bases and J 5 bases; nucleotides not matched to a gene: 9. The DNA for the CDR3 is TGTGCCAGCAGCAATACTAGCGTAGAGGAAAACATTCAGTACTTC. Protein product: CASSNTSVEENIQYF.

The V and J genes are TRBV5-5 and TRBJ2-1; 11 bases agree with TRBD1. Trimming at V came to 2 bases and at J to 7 bases, leaving 8 bases not matched to a gene. The V gene's germline CDR1 is SGHKS and CDR2 YYEKEE (reference sequence). CDR3 length equals 16 residues. The DNA of the CDR3 is TGTGCCAGCAGCTTACGGACAGGGGGCTCCGAGAATGAGCAGTTCTTC. Amino acids: CASSLRTGGSENEQFF.

V is TRBV10-3 and J is TRBJ1-2, with 9 bases fitting TRBD1. The CDR3 covers 15 residues. The ends lost 2 bases at V and 1 base at J; junction bases unmatched: 2. CDR1 and CDR2 (germline): ENHRY, SYGVKD. CDR3 sequence (DNA): TGTGCCATCAGTGAGAGACAGGGGGTTAACTATGGCTACACCTTC. It specifies CAISERQGVNYGYTF.

The CDR3 reads CASSSYPGRQFF. The CDR3 DNA is TGTGCCAGCAGCTCGTACCCCGGGAGGCAGTTCTTC. The chain uses TRBV7-2 and TRBJ2-1, with D possibly TRBD2 on 6 matching bases. CDR3 length: 12 amino acids. The ends were cut back, 4 bases at V and 12 bases at J, with 13 bases in the middle. Germline lookup yields CDR1 SGHTA and CDR2 FQGNSA.

In its sample, this clone was seen once. The CDR3 coding sequence is TGCGCCAGCAGCCCTTTCACTAGCGGGAATGAGCAGTTCTTC. Its protein product is CASSPFTSGNEQFF. The chain uses TRBV5-1 and TRBJ2-1, with 9 positions matching TRBD2. Unmatched junction bases numbered 6, after V lost 4 bases and J lost 7 bases. The CDR3 loop spans 14 amino acids. From germline, CDR1 is SGHRS and CDR2 YFSETQ.

The V and J genes are TRBV5-1 and TRBJ2-3, with 8 bases that match TRBD2. Germline V gene data show CDR1 as SGHRS and CDR2 as YFSETQ. V dropped 5 bases and J dropped 7; count of bases not matched to a gene: 12. The CDR3 contains 15 residues. The CDR3 region is CASSPRGASGNTQYF. The CDR3 bases are TGCGCCAGCAGTCCGCGGGGGGCCAGTGGGAATACGCAGTATTTT.

The chain couples TRBV5-6 to TRBJ1-4; possibly TRBD1 for D (6 bases). V lost 5 bases, J lost 6 bases, and 17 bases lay in between. This CDR3 comprises 15 residues. CDR1 and CDR2 from the germline V gene are SGHDT and YYEEEE. CDR3 bases: TGTGCCAGCAGTGTGTTTGGGGGCGGGCATGAAAAACTGTTTTTT. Protein product: CASSVFGGGHEKLFF.